This TCR beta chain comes out of a study of breast tumors, draining lymph nodes, adjacent tissues. TCRdb reprocessed the multiplex PCR reads with MiXCR, giving one entry per CDR3 protein. The sample includes 170,000 or so distinct CDR3 sequences, around a third seen only once; the top ten take roughly 4.5%. Breast cancer patients provided tissue from their axillary draining lymph nodes. V was shortened by 3 bases and J by 6 bases, with 15 bases between the two germline ends. Germline assignment: CDR1 DFQATT and CDR2 SNEGSKA (reference sequence). The CDR3 runs 15 residues. This clonotype has a count of ten or more. This may stem from a read error, because a much larger clone lies one nucleotide away. The missing conserved phenylalanine or tryptophan at the end of this CDR3 makes a read error likely.

Sample: axillary lymph node tissue. The V call is TRBV20-1, the J call TRBJ1-6; D remains unclear. This TCR was recovered from a female donor with breast cancer. Some clones in this sample may be carry-over from other donors' samples. CDR3 in amino acids: CSARGRMGSNSPLHL. The CDR3 DNA reads TGCAGTGCTAGGGGCAGAATGGGGTCTAATTCACCCCTCCACCTT.